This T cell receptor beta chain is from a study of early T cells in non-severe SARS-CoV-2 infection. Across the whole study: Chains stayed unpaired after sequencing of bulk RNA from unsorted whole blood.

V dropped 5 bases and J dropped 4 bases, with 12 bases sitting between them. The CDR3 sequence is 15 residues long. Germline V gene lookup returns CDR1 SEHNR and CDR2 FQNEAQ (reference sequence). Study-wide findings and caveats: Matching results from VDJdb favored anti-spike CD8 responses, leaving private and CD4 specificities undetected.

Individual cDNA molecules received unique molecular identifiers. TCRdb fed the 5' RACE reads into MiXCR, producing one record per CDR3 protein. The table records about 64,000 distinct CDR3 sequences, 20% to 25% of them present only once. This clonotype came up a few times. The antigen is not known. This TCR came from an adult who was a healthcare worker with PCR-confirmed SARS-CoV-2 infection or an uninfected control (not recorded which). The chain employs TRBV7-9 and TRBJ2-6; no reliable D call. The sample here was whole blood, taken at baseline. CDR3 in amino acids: CASSLTPLGANVLTF. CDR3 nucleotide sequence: TGTGCCAGCAGCCTAACACCCTTGGGGGCCAACGTCCTGACTTTC.